The clone carrying this T cell receptor (beta chain) has a single count. V dropped 4 bases and J dropped 9 bases, with 11 bases sitting between them. Germline V CDR1 and CDR2: SGHTS, YDEGEE. The CDR3 runs 12 residues. The data belong to a study of control samples from healthy donors and cancer patients. Libraries were prepared by immunoSEQ multiplex PCR; TCRdb keeps only in-frame clonotypes and omits some of them. The sample records over 75,000 clones, roughly four fifths being singletons. The genes are TRBV5-8 and TRBJ2-1; the D gene is possibly TRBD2 (5 bases). This TCR came from a man in his sixties in good health. Sequenced: blood. The CDR3 protein is CASSLMAGEQFF. Written as DNA, the CDR3 is TGTGCCAGCAGCCTGATGGCGGGTGAGCAGTTCTTC. The variable domain in full, completed from reference TRBV5-8 and TRBJ2-1, reads EAGVTQSPTHLIKTRGQQATLRCSPISGHTSVYWYQQALGLGLQFLLWYDEGEERNRGNFPPRFSGRQFPNYSSELNVNALELEDSALYLCASSLMAGEQFFGPGTRLTVL.